Below are 13 T cell receptor beta chains sequenced from a single sample in a study of blood T cell repertoires in COVID-19. Clones were read by immunoSEQ multiplex PCR, and TCRdb kept only the in-frame ones, dropping some. This table holds 55,000 to 80,000 clones, roughly 88% found once. The sequencing input was peripheral blood. These receptors came from a man between 50 and 59 years old with acute or convalescent COVID-19.

This chain connects TRBV27 to TRBJ1-2; TRBD1 might be the D (5 bases). Trimming removed 4 bases from V and 8 bases from J, with 17 bases in between. Germline V gene sequence: CDR1 MNHEY, CDR2 SMNVEV (reference sequence). This CDR3 has 14 amino acids. The DNA for the CDR3 is TGTGCCAGCAGTTCTGGCGGGGGGAGGGGAGGCTACACCTTC. Translated, it gives CASSSGGGRGGYTF.

The chain has TRBV6-5 and TRBJ2-5, with D maybe TRBD2 (7 bases). Looked up from germline, CDR1 is MNHEY and CDR2 is SVGAGI. Trimming cost V 2 bases and J 1 base, with 11 bases left between them. The CDR3 is 15 amino acids. The CDR3 sequence: CASSYRGALQETQYF. CDR3 DNA: TGTGCCAGCAGTTACCGGGGGGCCCTCCAAGAGACCCAGTACTTC.

The chain is built from TRBV19 and TRBJ2-2, with TRBD1 matching 7 bases. The CDR3 extends over 17 amino acids. Looked up from germline, CDR1 is LNHDA and CDR2 is SQIVND (reference sequence). V shed 3 bases and J 1 base; nucleotides not matched to a gene: 8. The CDR3 sequence is CASSIRQGLRNTGELFF. The CDR3 DNA follows: TGTGCCAGTAGTATCCGACAGGGCTTGAGGAACACCGGGGAGCTGTTTTTT.

The rearrangement joins TRBV5-1 to TRBJ2-2, with a possible D match to TRBD2 (5 bases). Germline values: CDR1 SGHRS, CDR2 YFSETQ. This CDR3 spans 15 amino acids. The V end was cut by 1 base, the J end by 0 bases, with 7 bases between. The CDR3 region has the DNA TGCGCCAGCAGCTTGACCGGGGCGAACACCGGGGAGCTGTTTTTT. Residues: CASSLTGANTGELFF.

The chain recombines TRBV5-1 with TRBJ1-5; 10 bases are shared with TRBD1. CDR3 size: 15 residues. CDR1 SGHRS and CDR2 YFSETQ come from the germline V gene. V gave up 0 bases and J gave up 7 bases; unmatched junction bases: 4. The CDR3 bases are TGCGCCAGCAGCTTGGGGGGACAGGGGTACCAGCCCCAGCATTTT. It codes for CASSLGGQGYQPQHF.

The chain recombines TRBV19 with TRBJ2-3; 7 bases fit TRBD1. The CDR3 covers 15 residues. The germline gives CDR1 LNHDA, CDR2 SQIVND (reference sequence). V lost 4 bases, J lost 3 bases, and 7 bases stayed unmatched. CDR3 coding DNA: TGTGCCAGTAGTAAGGTGCGCAGGGGGACAGATACGCAGTATTTT. Translation: CASSKVRRGTDTQYF.

This chain uses TRBV27 with TRBJ2-1; 12 bases align to TRBD1. V gave up 2 bases and J gave up 7 bases; unmatched junction bases: 6. The germline CDR1 and CDR2 sequences are MNHEY and SMNVEV (reference sequence). CDR3 length: 16 amino acids. CDR3 residues: CASSLTGTGGENEQFF. The DNA of the CDR3 is TGTGCCAGCAGTTTAACCGGGACAGGGGGCGAGAATGAGCAGTTCTTC.

V and J are TRBV5-1 and TRBJ2-2; possibly TRBD1 for D (5 bases). The V end was cut by 5 bases, the J end by 1 base, with 12 bases between. The CDR3 has 15 residues. CDR1 is SGHRS, CDR2 YFSETQ, per germline. This CDR3 reads CASSPEQVNTGELFF. The CDR3 DNA reads TGCGCCAGCAGTCCGGAACAGGTGAACACCGGGGAGCTGTTTTTT.

This clone appeared once. V and J are TRBV5-4 and TRBJ2-6, with 11 bases fitting TRBD2. This CDR3 has 17 amino acids. In germline, CDR1 is SGHNT, CDR2 YYREEE (reference sequence). V dropped 5 bases and J dropped 1; count of bases not matched to a gene: 5. CDR3 coding DNA: TGTGCCAGCAGTCTGATAGCGGGGGGGTCTGGGGCCAACGTCCTGACTTTC. This gives the protein CASSLIAGGSGANVLTF.

The chain is built from TRBV13 and TRBJ2-5, with D possibly TRBD1 on 5 matching bases. CDR1 is PRHDT, CDR2 FYEKMQ, per germline (reference sequence). Deletions cut 5 bases from V and 5 bases from J, with 9 bases between. The CDR3 covers 12 residues. The CDR3 DNA sequence: TGTGCCAGCAGCCCGAAGGGGGAGACCCAGTACTTC. It translates to CASSPKGETQYF.

This rearrangement joins TRBV12-5 to TRBJ2-2; 9 bases align to TRBD1. Trimming removed 5 bases from V and 2 bases from J; junction bases left unmatched: 6. This CDR3 has 16 amino acids. Germline CDR1 LGHNT, CDR2 FRNRAP. CDR3 coding DNA: TGTGCTAGTGGTCGCGGGACAGGGAAAAACACCGGGGAGCTGTTTTTT. Translated, it gives CASGRGTGKNTGELFF.

This clone appeared a few times. The genes are TRBV9 and TRBJ1-1; D ambiguous. The CDR3 loop spans 14 amino acids. Germline CDR1 SGDLS, CDR2 YYNGEE. V lost 0 bases to trimming and J lost 0 bases, with 6 bases between them. The CDR3 DNA is TGTGCCAGCAGCGTAGGGCAGATGAACACTGAAGCTTTCTTT. Its translation is CASSVGQMNTEAFF.

This chain uses TRBV5-1 with TRBJ2-5; 11 bases are shared with TRBD1. The V gene end was trimmed by 4 bases and the J gene end by 5 bases; junction bases not matched to a gene: 7. In germline, CDR1 is SGHRS, CDR2 YFSETQ. The CDR3 consists of 15 residues. The CDR3 nucleotides are TGCGCCAGCAGCCCTGGACAGGGGGCTAAGGAGACCCAGTACTTC. Translated, it gives CASSPGQGAKETQYF.